A selection of T cell receptor beta chains follows, all from one sample in a study of cytomegalovirus exposure and HLA in healthy donors. Assay used: immunoSEQ multiplex PCR; TCRdb lists only in-frame clones, some missing. Found here are over 95,000 clones, approximately 80% of them singletons; the top ten hold roughly 2.5%. Sequenced material: PBMCs. These receptors were taken from a female donor in good health and CMV-seronegative. Each CDR3 is given with its conserved first and last residue. Fields, in order: D gene, J gene, clone size, V gene, CDR3 DNA, CDR3 protein. D genes are given only for firm matches. The size field is filled for only some rows; it gives once, few, many or a size class.

D gene: TRBD1
J gene: TRBJ1-3
clone size: NA
V gene: TRBV4-1
CDR3 DNA: TGCGCCAGCAGCCCCCTAGACAGGGGGCGGGAAAACACCATATATTTT
CDR3 protein: CASSPLDRGRENTIYF

D gene: TRBD1
J gene: TRBJ2-4
clone size: NA
V gene: TRBV2
CDR3 DNA: TGTGCCAGCACCCAGGGGGACAGGGGGCATGGCATTCAGTACTTC
CDR3 protein: CASTQGDRGHGIQYF

D gene: NA
J gene: TRBJ1-1
clone size: NA
V gene: TRBV27
CDR3 DNA: TGTGCCAGCAGTAAGGCCTCGGGGAGCACTGAAGCTTTCTTT
CDR3 protein: CASSKASGSTEAFF

D gene: TRBD1
J gene: TRBJ2-5
clone size: NA
V gene: TRBV5-8
CDR3 DNA: TGTGCCAGCAGCTCCGGACAGGGATGGTTGGAGACCCAGTACTTC
CDR3 protein: CASSSGQGWLETQYF

D gene: NA
J gene: TRBJ2-2
clone size: NA
V gene: TRBV27
CDR3 DNA: TGTGCCAGCAGTTACAGACACACCGGGGAGCTGTTTTTT
CDR3 protein: CASSYRHTGELFF

D gene: TRBD2
J gene: TRBJ2-3
clone size: NA
V gene: TRBV7-9
CDR3 DNA: TGTGCCAGCAGCGTTTCAGCGGGGGGATATACAGATACGCAGTATTTT
CDR3 protein: CASSVSAGGYTDTQYF

D gene: TRBD2
J gene: TRBJ2-1
clone size: NA
V gene: TRBV2
CDR3 DNA: TGTGCCAGCAGGGGGACTAGCGGGGGGCAACTCTACAATGAGCAGTTCTTC
CDR3 protein: CASRGTSGGQLYNEQFF

D gene: NA
J gene: TRBJ2-2
clone size: once
V gene: TRBV6-6
CDR3 DNA: TGTGCCAGCCGTCTAATCAGGGGCACCGGGGAGCTGTTTTTT
CDR3 protein: CASRLIRGTGELFF

D gene: NA
J gene: TRBJ1-1
clone size: once
V gene: TRBV2
CDR3 DNA: TGTGCCAGCCGAGGACAGGAAGCTTTCTTT
CDR3 protein: CASRGQEAFF

D gene: TRBD1
J gene: TRBJ2-2
clone size: NA
V gene: TRBV13
CDR3 DNA: TGTGCCAGCAGCGCCGGGACAGGCCCAAACACCGGGGAGCTGTTTTTT
CDR3 protein: CASSAGTGPNTGELFF

D gene: TRBD1
J gene: TRBJ1-5
clone size: NA
V gene: TRBV5-6
CDR3 DNA: TGTGCCAGCAGCTCGGGACAGGGGGTCGATCAGCCCCAGCATTTT
CDR3 protein: CASSSGQGVDQPQHF

D gene: NA
J gene: TRBJ2-1
clone size: NA
V gene: TRBV5-4
CDR3 DNA: TGTGCCAGCAGCTTGGTCCAGGGCCATGAGCAGTTCTTC
CDR3 protein: CASSLVQGHEQFF

D gene: NA
J gene: TRBJ1-2
clone size: few
V gene: TRBV6-1
CDR3 DNA: TGTGCCAGCAGTGCCGGACTCCGACCAGCGGGCGGGTTGGGGAAAGGCTACACCTTC
CDR3 protein: CASSAGLRPAGGLGKGYTF

D gene: NA
J gene: TRBJ1-2
clone size: NA
V gene: TRBV5-4
CDR3 DNA: TGTGCCAGCAGCTCGGACAGTAACTATGGCTACACCTTC
CDR3 protein: CASSSDSNYGYTF

D gene: NA
J gene: TRBJ2-6
clone size: few
V gene: TRBV4-1
CDR3 DNA: TGTGCCAGCAGCCAAGACAGCTCTGGGGCCAACGTCCTGACTTTC
CDR3 protein: CASSQDSSGANVLTF

D gene: TRBD2
J gene: TRBJ2-3
clone size: NA
V gene: TRBV5-6
CDR3 DNA: TGTGCCAGCAGCTTGCCTCGGACTAGCGGGGGCCGCACAGATACGCAGTATTTT
CDR3 protein: CASSLPRTSGGRTDTQYF

D gene: TRBD1
J gene: TRBJ2-1
clone size: NA
V gene: TRBV19
CDR3 DNA: TGTGCCAGTAGTACAACAGGGGGAGAGATCAATGAGCAGTTCTTC
CDR3 protein: CASSTTGGEINEQFF

D gene: NA
J gene: TRBJ1-2
clone size: NA
V gene: TRBV2
CDR3 DNA: TGTGCCAGCAGTGACACAGCTAACTATGGCTACACCTTC
CDR3 protein: CASSDTANYGYTF

D gene: NA
J gene: TRBJ2-3
clone size: NA
V gene: TRBV4-1
CDR3 DNA: TGCGCCAGCATTCGGGGAGACGGCAACACAGATACGCAGTATTTT
CDR3 protein: CASIRGDGNTDTQYF

D gene: NA
J gene: TRBJ2-7
clone size: NA
V gene: TRBV13
CDR3 DNA: TGTGCCAGCAGCCAGACCTACGAGCAGTACTTC
CDR3 protein: CASSQTYEQYF

D gene: TRBD2
J gene: TRBJ2-3
clone size: NA
V gene: TRBV10-3
CDR3 DNA: TGTGCCGGCGGGACTAGCGGGGACACAGATACGCAGTATTTT
CDR3 protein: CAGGTSGDTDTQYF

D gene: NA
J gene: TRBJ1-6
clone size: NA
V gene: TRBV7-9
CDR3 DNA: TGTGCCAGCAGCGCGTCAGGGAAGGCCCTTAGGGCACCCCTCCACTTT
CDR3 protein: CASSASGKALRAPLHF

D gene: TRBD1
J gene: TRBJ1-2
clone size: NA
V gene: TRBV6-1
CDR3 DNA: TGTGCCAGCAGTAAGACAGGGACAAACTCCTATGGCTACACCTTC
CDR3 protein: CASSKTGTNSYGYTF

D gene: NA
J gene: TRBJ1-1
clone size: NA
V gene: TRBV6-5
CDR3 DNA: TGTGCCAGCAGTGCCCGGGGGAGCAAGGAAGCTTTCTTT
CDR3 protein: CASSARGSKEAFF

D gene: NA
J gene: TRBJ1-2
clone size: NA
V gene: TRBV9
CDR3 DNA: TGTGCCAGCAGCGTAGAATTGTACGGAGAAGTTGGTGGCTACACCTTC
CDR3 protein: CASSVELYGEVGGYTF

D gene: TRBD1
J gene: TRBJ1-5
clone size: NA
V gene: TRBV29-1
CDR3 DNA: TGCAGCGTTGAGACAGGGGACCAGCCCCAGCATTTT
CDR3 protein: CSVETGDQPQHF

D gene: TRBD1
J gene: TRBJ2-7
clone size: few
V gene: TRBV6-5
CDR3 DNA: TGTGCCAGCAGTTACGGGGGACAGTCCTACGAGCAGTACTTC
CDR3 protein: CASSYGGQSYEQYF

D gene: NA
J gene: TRBJ1-3
clone size: NA
V gene: TRBV9
CDR3 DNA: TGTGCCAGCAGAGGCCGAGAGGGCTCTGGAAACACCATATATTTT
CDR3 protein: CASRGREGSGNTIYF

D gene: NA
J gene: TRBJ1-2
clone size: NA
V gene: TRBV7-9
CDR3 DNA: TGTGCCAGCAGTCAGGGGAATAAGTACTATGGCTACACCTTC
CDR3 protein: CASSQGNKYYGYTF

D gene: NA
J gene: TRBJ2-7
clone size: few
V gene: TRBV5-8
CDR3 DNA: TGTGCCAGCAGCTTGATAGAGCAGTACTTC
CDR3 protein: CASSLIEQYF

D gene: TRBD1
J gene: TRBJ2-7
clone size: NA
V gene: TRBV4-3
CDR3 DNA: TGCGCCAGCAGCCAAGGAGGATTCAGGACAGGGGATAACGAGCAGTACTTC
CDR3 protein: CASSQGGFRTGDNEQYF

D gene: NA
J gene: TRBJ2-5
clone size: NA
V gene: TRBV5-1
CDR3 DNA: TGCGCCAGCAGAACACAGCAAGAGACCCAGTACTTC
CDR3 protein: CASRTQQETQYF

D gene: NA
J gene: TRBJ2-1
clone size: NA
V gene: TRBV5-1
CDR3 DNA: TGCGCCAGCAGCTTGGAGGGTAGGGGTGGCTACAATGAGCAGTTCTTC
CDR3 protein: CASSLEGRGGYNEQFF

D gene: NA
J gene: TRBJ1-1
clone size: few
V gene: TRBV9
CDR3 DNA: TGTGCCAGCAGCGTAGGCGACAAGAACACTGAAGCTTTCTTT
CDR3 protein: CASSVGDKNTEAFF

D gene: TRBD2
J gene: TRBJ2-3
clone size: NA
V gene: TRBV5-1
CDR3 DNA: TGCGCCAGCAGCTTGGCCCTTAGGGCGGGGGAAACAGATACGCAGTATTTT
CDR3 protein: CASSLALRAGETDTQYF